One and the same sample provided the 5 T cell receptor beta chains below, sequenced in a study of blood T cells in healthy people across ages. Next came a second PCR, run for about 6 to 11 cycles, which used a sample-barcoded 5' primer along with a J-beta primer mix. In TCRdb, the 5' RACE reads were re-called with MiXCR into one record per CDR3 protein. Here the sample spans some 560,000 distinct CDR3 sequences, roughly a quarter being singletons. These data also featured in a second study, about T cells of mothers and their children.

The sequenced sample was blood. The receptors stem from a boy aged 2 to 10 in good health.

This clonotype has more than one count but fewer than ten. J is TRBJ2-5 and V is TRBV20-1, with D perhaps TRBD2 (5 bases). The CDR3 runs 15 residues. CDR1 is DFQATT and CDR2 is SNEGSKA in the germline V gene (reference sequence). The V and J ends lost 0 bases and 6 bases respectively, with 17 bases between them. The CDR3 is CSARDRRLAGKTQYF. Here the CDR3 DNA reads TGCAGTGCTAGAGATCGGCGTCTAGCTGGGAAGACCCAGTACTTC.

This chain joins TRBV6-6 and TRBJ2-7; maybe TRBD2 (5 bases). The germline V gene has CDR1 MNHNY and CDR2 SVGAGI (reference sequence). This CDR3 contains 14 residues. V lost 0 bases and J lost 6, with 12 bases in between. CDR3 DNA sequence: TGTGCCAGCAGTTACTCGACGTCGAGCGGCGAGCAGTACTTC. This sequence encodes CASSYSTSSGEQYF.

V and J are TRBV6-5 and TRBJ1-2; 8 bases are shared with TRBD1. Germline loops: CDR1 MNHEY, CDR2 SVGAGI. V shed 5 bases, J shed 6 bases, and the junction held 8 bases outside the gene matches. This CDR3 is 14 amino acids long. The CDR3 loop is CASSRTGKVDGYTF. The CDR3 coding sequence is TGTGCCAGCAGTAGGACAGGGAAGGTCGATGGCTACACCTTC.

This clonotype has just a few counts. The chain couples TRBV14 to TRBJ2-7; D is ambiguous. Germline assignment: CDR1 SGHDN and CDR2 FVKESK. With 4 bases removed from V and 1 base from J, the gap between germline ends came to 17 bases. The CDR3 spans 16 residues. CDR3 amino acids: CASSPGPRKNSYEQYF. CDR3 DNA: TGTGCCAGCAGCCCCGGGCCGCGGAAAAATTCCTACGAGCAGTACTTC.

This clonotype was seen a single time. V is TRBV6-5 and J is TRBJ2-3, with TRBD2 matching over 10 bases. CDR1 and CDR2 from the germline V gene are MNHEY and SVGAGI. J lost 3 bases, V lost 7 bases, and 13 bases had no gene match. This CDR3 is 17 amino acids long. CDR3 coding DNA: TGTGCCAGCACTAAATTCTCTAGCGGGAGAGGGACAGATACGCAGTATTTT. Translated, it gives CASTKFSSGRGTDTQYF.